The clone carrying this TCR beta chain occurred many times. Antigen: not known. This sample is drawn from a study of CD8 T cells in ankylosing spondylitis. General observations from the study: The disease-linked clones had a CD8+ phenotype and low blood frequencies. Within matched ankylosing spondylitis synovial fluid, disease-linked clones were reportedly significantly enriched. It appeared that ankylosing spondylitis blood was characterized by a TCR beta motif of roughly 8 highly homologous variants. In the blood and synovial fluid of reactive arthritis, some motif variants had been previously reported.

Preparation of TCR beta libraries was done by quantitative 5'-RACE with molecular barcodes. One entry per CDR3 protein, called by TCRdb with MiXCR from the 5' RACE reads. The sample lists 400,000 or so distinct CDR3 sequences; around 26% were seen once. V dropped 0 bases and J dropped 6; count of bases not matched to a gene: 7. CDR1 is SGDLS and CDR2 is YYNGEE in the germline V gene. The CDR3 contains 17 residues. The sequence was collected from a male donor with ankylosing spondylitis. V is TRBV9 and J is TRBJ2-1; 12 bases agree with TRBD2. Material: blood, either unsorted or a sorted T cell fraction (not recorded which). CDR3 amino acids: CASSVATLAGGRNEQFF. CDR3 DNA sequence: TGTGCCAGCAGCGTAGCTACACTAGCGGGAGGTCGCAATGAGCAGTTCTTC. Based on the CDR3 plus reference TRBV9 and TRBJ2-1, the full variable domain is DSGVTQTPKHLITATGQRVTLRCSPRSGDLSVYWYQQSLDQGLQFLIQYYNGEERAKGNILERFSAQQFPDLHSELNLSSLELGDSALYFCASSVATLAGGRNEQFFGPGTRLTVL.